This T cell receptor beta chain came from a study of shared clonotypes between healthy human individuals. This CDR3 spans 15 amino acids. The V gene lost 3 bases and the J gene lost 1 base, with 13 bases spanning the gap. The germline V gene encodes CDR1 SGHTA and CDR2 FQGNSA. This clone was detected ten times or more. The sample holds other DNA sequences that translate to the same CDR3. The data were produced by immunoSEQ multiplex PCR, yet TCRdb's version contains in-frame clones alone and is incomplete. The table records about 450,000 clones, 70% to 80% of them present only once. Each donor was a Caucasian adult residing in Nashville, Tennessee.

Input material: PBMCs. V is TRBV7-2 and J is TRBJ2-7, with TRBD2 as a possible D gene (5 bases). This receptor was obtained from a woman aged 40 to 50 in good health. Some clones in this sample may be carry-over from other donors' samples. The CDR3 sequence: CASSFDPTSSYEQYF. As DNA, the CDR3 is TGTGCCAGCAGCTTCGACCCTACTAGTTCCTACGAGCAGTACTTC.